This is a list of T cell receptor beta chains from one sample in a study of cytomegalovirus exposure and HLA in healthy donors. Sequenced by immunoSEQ multiplex PCR; TCRdb stores in-frame clones only, minus some. The repertoire consists of 35,000 to 45,000 clones, with 50% occurring once and the leading ten covering about 12%. Sequencing was performed on PBMCs. The receptors shown here come from a human donor in good health. CDR3s include the opening cysteine and the closing phenylalanine or tryptophan. The D gene is left open where the match is weak. Clone size, where shown, is once, few, many, or a class for clones that have expanded.

D	V	J	size	CDR3	DNA
TRBD1	TRBV6-5	TRBJ2-7	few	CASTRTGTYEQYF	TGTGCCAGCACACGGACAGGGACCTACGAGCAGTACTTC
NA	TRBV5-8	TRBJ1-2	NA	CASSFELLYGYTF	TGTGCCAGCAGCTTTGAGTTATTGTATGGCTACACCTTC
TRBD1	TRBV29-1	TRBJ1-2	NA	CSVEDRETGYGYTF	TGCAGCGTTGAAGATCGGGAGACAGGGTATGGCTACACCTTC
NA	TRBV6-5	TRBJ2-7	NA	CASSSGVEQYF	TGTGCCAGCAGTTCCGGGGTCGAGCAGTACTTC
TRBD1	TRBV28	TRBJ1-2	few	CASGDRGHPANYGYTF	TGTGCCAGCGGTGATAGGGGGCATCCAGCTAACTATGGCTACACCTTC
NA	TRBV11-2	TRBJ1-5	few	CASSTTDGPNQPQHF	TGTGCCAGCAGCACAACAGACGGCCCCAATCAGCCCCAGCATTTT
NA	TRBV11-3	TRBJ2-5	NA	CASTSGRGPQETQYF	TGTGCCAGCACTTCCGGGCGGGGTCCGCAAGAGACCCAGTACTTC
NA	TRBV4-3	TRBJ1-1	few	CASSQEPVMNTEAFF	TGCGCCAGCAGCCAAGAGCCAGTTATGAACACTGAAGCTTTCTTT
NA	TRBV7-3	TRBJ2-7	once	CASSLTGGYEQYF	TGTGCCAGCAGCTTAACAGGGGGCTACGAGCAGTACTTC
NA	TRBV6-5	TRBJ1-1	few	CASSRLGPLNTEAFF	TGTGCCAGCAGCCGACTCGGCCCCTTGAACACTGAAGCTTTCTTT
NA	TRBV5-6	TRBJ2-1	once	CASSLPGMGLGPNEQFF	TGTGCCAGCAGCTTGCCGGGGATGGGGTTAGGGCCAAATGAGCAGTTCTTC
TRBD2	TRBV6-5	TRBJ2-1	NA	CASSLAGLGYNEQFF	TGTGCCAGCAGTTTAGCGGGCCTAGGCTACAATGAGCAGTTCTTC
NA	TRBV25-1	TRBJ1-2	NA	CASSEYAIRGSEGYTF	TGTGCCAGCAGTGAATATGCAATCCGGGGGTCGGAAGGCTACACCTTC
NA	TRBV28	TRBJ2-3	NA	CASSSNTDTQYF	TGTGCCAGCAGTTCTAACACAGATACGCAGTATTTT
TRBD1	TRBV11-2	TRBJ1-5	NA	CASSAPTKGAGNQPQHF	TGTGCCAGCAGCGCCCCCACCAAGGGGGCTGGCAATCAGCCCCAGCATTTT
NA	TRBV4-1	TRBJ2-3	NA	CASSQVLARGGDTQYF	TGCGCCAGCAGCCAAGTCCTAGCGAGGGGTGGGGATACGCAGTATTTT
TRBD1	TRBV7-9	TRBJ1-5	NA	CASSFPQTGEPQHF	TGTGCCAGCAGCTTTCCCCAGACAGGGGAGCCCCAGCATTTT
TRBD2	TRBV9	TRBJ2-5	NA	CASSPGGTLQETQYF	TGTGCCAGCAGCCCCGGGGGGACCCTCCAAGAGACCCAGTACTTC
NA	TRBV6-5	TRBJ2-1	few	CASRRTGAGLHEQFF	TGTGCCAGCAGACGAACAGGGGCGGGGTTGCATGAGCAGTTCTTC
NA	TRBV6-1	TRBJ2-3	once	CASRPTWGGTDTQYF	TGTGCCAGCAGGCCGACCTGGGGCGGCACAGATACGCAGTATTTT
NA	TRBV7-9	TRBJ1-2	NA	CASSSPLVLSNYGYTF	TGTGCCAGCAGCTCCCCCCTCGTCCTCTCTAACTATGGCTACACCTTC
NA	TRBV28	TRBJ2-7	NA	CASSPRGRPPYEQYF	TGTGCCAGCAGTCCCCGGGGTAGGCCGCCCTACGAGCAGTACTTC
TRBD1	TRBV7-3	TRBJ2-5	NA	CASSLGTARQETQYF	TGTGCCAGCAGCCTCGGGACAGCAAGACAAGAGACCCAGTACTTC
NA	TRBV7-2	TRBJ2-3	NA	CASSLTGQNTQYF	TGTGCCAGCAGCTTAACAGGGCAAAATACGCAGTATTTT